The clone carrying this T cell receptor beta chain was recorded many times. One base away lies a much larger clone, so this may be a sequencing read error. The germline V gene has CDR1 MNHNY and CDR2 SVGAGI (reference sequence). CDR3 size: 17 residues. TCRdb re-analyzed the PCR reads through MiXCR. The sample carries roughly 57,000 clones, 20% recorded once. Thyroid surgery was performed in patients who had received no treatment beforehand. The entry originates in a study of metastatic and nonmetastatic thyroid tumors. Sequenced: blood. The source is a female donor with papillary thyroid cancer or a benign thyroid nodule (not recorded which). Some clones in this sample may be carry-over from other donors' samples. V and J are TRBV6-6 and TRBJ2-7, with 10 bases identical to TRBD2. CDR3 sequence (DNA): TGTGCCAGCAGTTACTGGGCTAGCGGGGGAACTTCCTACGAGCAGCACTTC. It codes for CASSYWASGGTSYEQHF.